This T cell receptor (beta chain) was identified in a study of shared clonotypes between healthy human individuals. The junction had 16 bases not matched to a gene; V was cut back by 3 bases and J by 6 bases. Germline assignment: CDR1 MGHRA and CDR2 YSYEKL. The CDR3 extends over 18 amino acids. Assay used: immunoSEQ multiplex PCR; TCRdb lists only in-frame clones, some missing. The table lists 2 million or so clones, just under 95% of them singletons, with 0.85% to 1.3% in the top ten. This clone was detected only once. What it recognizes is unknown. Naive CD8 isolation took CD45RO-negative cells positively selected for CCR7 and excluded terminally differentiated effector memory CD45RA+ cells. Study observations and caveats: Estimated richness was generally greater in naive than memory subsets.

The rearrangement links TRBV4-1 to TRBJ1-4; TRBD1 agrees at 7 bases. Source material: naive CD8+ T cells sorted from blood. The receptor's source is a man younger than 35 in good health. CDR3 nucleotide sequence: TGCGCCAGCAGCCAGACCGACAGGGAAGTCTTGTCCCATGAAAAACTGTTTTTT. It specifies CASSQTDREVLSHEKLFF.